These 19 T cell receptor beta chains were all obtained from the same sample, sequenced in a study of T cell repertoires in cytomegalovirus infection. Their antigen targets remain unknown. TCRdb used MiXCR to reprocess the reads, holding one entry per CDR3 protein. The sample includes a few hundred thousand distinct CDR3 sequences, around 25% seen only once; the top ten take less than 15%. Here the sequenced sample was cultured PBMCs, taken from culture after CMV antigen stimulation. The receptors derive from a human donor in good health (CMV status not recorded). Some clones in this sample may be carry-over from other donors' samples.

A few counts support this clonotype. The chain links TRBV20-1 to TRBJ2-1, with unresolved D. This CDR3 is built from 12 residues. Germline CDR1 is DFQATT and CDR2 is SNEGSKA (reference sequence). V lost 1 base, J lost 2 bases, and 3 bases lay in between. CDR3 loop: CSARAPYNEQFF. CDR3 bases: TGCAGTGCTAGAGCCCCCTACAATGAGCAGTTCTTC.

A few counts support this clonotype. This rearrangement joins TRBV11-2 to TRBJ1-1; possibly TRBD1 for D (6 bases). The germline V and J ends were trimmed by 0 bases and 5 bases, with 16 bases remaining between them. The CDR3 has 16 residues. Per the germline V gene, CDR1 is SGHAT and CDR2 is FQNNGV. The CDR3 is CASSLDRYREGTEAFF. The CDR3 DNA sequence: TGTGCCAGCAGCTTAGATCGTTACAGGGAGGGAACTGAAGCTTTCTTT.

The rearrangement uses TRBV7-3 and TRBJ2-7; D not resolved. There are 13 residues in the CDR3. Germline CDR1 and CDR2: SGHTA and FQGTGA. V was trimmed by 3 bases and J by 7 bases, leaving 13 bases between them. CDR3 nucleotide sequence: TGTGCCAGCAGCTTTCCGGCAACGAGGGAGCAGTACTTC. Its protein is CASSFPATREQYF.

This clonotype appeared many times. The chain carries TRBV7-2 and TRBJ2-2, with 11 positions matching TRBD2. V dropped 4 bases and J dropped 4; count of bases not matched to a gene: 2. The CDR3 consists of 15 residues. CDR1 and CDR2 (germline): SGHTA, FQGNSA. CDR3 bases: TGTGCCAGCAGCTCTAGCGGGAGGATCACCGGGGAGCTGTTTTTT. It encodes CASSSSGRITGELFF.

This clonotype has at least ten counts. The chain joins TRBV7-2 to TRBJ2-3; 14 nucleotides line up with TRBD2. The V gene's germline CDR1 is SGHTA and CDR2 FQGNSA. This CDR3 is built from 18 residues. V was pared by 5 bases and J by 2 bases, with 9 bases of the junction left unmatched. The CDR3 nucleotides are TGTGCCAGCAGCCCCGGACTAGCGGGAGGTTTCTTCACAGATACGCAGTATTTT. This translates into CASSPGLAGGFFTDTQYF.

The gene calls are TRBV4-3 and TRBJ2-5, with a tentative D call TRBD2 (5 bases). Looked up from germline, CDR1 is LGHNA and CDR2 is YSLEER. There are 14 residues in the CDR3. V lost 1 base and J 5 bases, leaving 11 bases between the germline ends. This chain's CDR3 is CASSQATISETQYF. As DNA, the CDR3 is TGCGCCAGCAGCCAAGCGACTATTTCGGAGACCCAGTACTTC.

The chain couples TRBV3-1 to TRBJ2-7, with 14 bases identical to TRBD2. Unmatched junction bases numbered 10, after V lost 6 bases and J lost 6 bases. Germline CDR1 reads LGHDT; CDR2 reads YNNKEL (reference sequence). This CDR3 is 16 amino acids long. CDR3 DNA sequence: TGTGCCAGCAGTCTGGGACTAGCGGGAGTTGGAGGCGAGCAGTACTTC. Translated, it gives CASSLGLAGVGGEQYF.

This clonotype was picked up a small number of times. This chain joins TRBV24-1 and TRBJ2-1; 12 nucleotides agree with TRBD2. CDR1 and CDR2 from the germline V gene are KGHDR and SFDVKD. V trimming: 6 bases; J trimming: 6 bases; junction bases outside the gene matches: 5. The length of the CDR3 is 15 residues. CDR3: CATSTRTSGANEQFF. Here the CDR3 DNA reads TGTGCCACCAGTACTCGGACTAGCGGGGCCAATGAGCAGTTCTTC.

V usage is TRBV28 and J usage is TRBJ1-1, with TRBD1 as a possible D gene (6 bases). The CDR3 consists of 13 residues. Trimming took 4 bases from V and 4 from J, leaving 10 bases between them. Germline values: CDR1 MDHEN, CDR2 SYDVKM. The DNA for the CDR3 is TGTGCCAGCAGTTACAGGGTCGGCACTGAAGCTTTCTTT. Its translation is CASSYRVGTEAFF.

This clonotype was seen more than once but under ten times. The chain couples TRBV29-1 to TRBJ2-4; D might be TRBD2 (7 bases). Trimming took 6 bases from V and 2 from J, leaving 14 bases between them. Germline V gives CDR1 SQVTM, CDR2 ANQGSEA. The CDR3 loop spans 14 amino acids. CDR3 loop: CSVGEGHSKNIQYF. The CDR3 region has the DNA TGCAGCGTGGGGGAGGGACATTCCAAAAACATTCAGTACTTC.

The chain combines TRBV27 with TRBJ2-4, with unresolved D. Trimming shortened V by 5 bases and J by 3 bases, and 11 bases separated the two germline ends. The CDR3 covers 14 residues. Germline-derived CDR1 and CDR2 are MNHEY and SMNVEV (reference sequence). Here the CDR3 DNA reads TGTGCCAGCAGTCCTCCTAGAGGCAAAAACATTCAGTACTTC. Translating it yields CASSPPRGKNIQYF.

This clonotype was found many times. This rearrangement joins TRBV7-2 to TRBJ2-7, with D possibly called TRBD1 or TRBD2 (5 bases each). V lost 0 bases and J lost 9, with 24 bases in between. Germline CDR1 SGHTA, CDR2 FQGNSA. The CDR3 loop spans 17 amino acids. The CDR3 region is CASSLAGSAGQGGRQYF. CDR3 in DNA: TGTGCCAGCAGCTTAGCGGGGTCGGCCGGTCAGGGCGGGCGGCAGTACTTC.

V usage is TRBV10-3 and J usage is TRBJ2-5; D is possibly TRBD1 or TRBD2 (5 bases each). The CDR3 runs 15 residues. Germline CDR1 reads ENHRY; CDR2 reads SYGVKD. Trimming stripped 5 bases from V and 1 base from J, with 14 bases between. The CDR3 DNA reads TGTGCCATCAGTCCGGGACGGAATCTCCAAGAGACCCAGTACTTC. Its translation: CAISPGRNLQETQYF.

J is TRBJ1-6 and V is TRBV12-3 or TRBV12-4; 10 positions match TRBD1. The V segment lost 5 bases and the J segment 9 bases; nucleotides outside the gene matches: 4. The length of the CDR3 is 14 residues. The CDR3 DNA follows: TGTGCCAGCAGTCCCGGGACAGGGGTTTCACCCCTCCACTTT. Residues: CASSPGTGVSPLHF.

V and J are TRBV28 and TRBJ1-2; a weak D match, TRBD1 (6 bases). The CDR3 is made up of 13 amino acids. The germline V gene has CDR1 MDHEN and CDR2 SYDVKM. Trimming removed 2 bases from V and 8 bases from J, with 12 bases in between. The CDR3 reads CASSLGGRVGYTF. The CDR3 nucleotides are TGTGCCAGCAGTTTAGGGGGCCGTGTCGGCTACACCTTC.

This clonotype was counted between two and nine times. V is TRBV7-8 and J is TRBJ1-3, with D hard to call. Trimming took off 1 base at V and 3 bases at J, with 10 bases between the two ends. CDR1 is SGHVS, CDR2 FQNEAQ, per germline. The CDR3 is 15 amino acids. Here the CDR3 DNA reads TGTGCCAGCAGCTTAGGGTCGGGTTTTGGAAACACCATATATTTT. Protein sequence: CASSLGSGFGNTIYF.

This clonotype was seen only a few times. The chain carries TRBV7-9 and TRBJ2-5; unclear D gene. The CDR3 sequence is 14 residues long. V was clipped by 0 bases and J by 2 bases, with 7 bases between them. Germline CDR1 is SEHNR and CDR2 is FQNEAQ (reference sequence). The CDR3, as DNA: TGTGCCAGCAGCTTAGCCATGGGGCAAGAGACCCAGTACTTC. It codes for CASSLAMGQETQYF.

This clonotype has more than one count but fewer than ten. The chain combines TRBV12-3 or TRBV12-4 with TRBJ1-5, with unresolved D. Trimming took off 5 bases at V and 3 bases at J, with 8 bases between the two ends. This CDR3 has 13 amino acids. CDR3 bases: TGTGCCAGCAGTACCACGGTCAATCAGCCCCAGCATTTT. The encoded protein is CASSTTVNQPQHF.

The chain combines TRBV28 with TRBJ1-5, with 7 bases aligning to TRBD1. The CDR3 sequence is 14 residues long. Germline CDR1 is MDHEN and CDR2 is SYDVKM. J was trimmed by 0 bases and V by 9 bases; bases with no gene match: 5. CDR3 amino acids: CASEQGHSNQPQHF. CDR3 nucleotides: TGTGCCAGTGAACAGGGGCATAGCAATCAGCCCCAGCATTTT.